This T cell receptor (beta chain) was sequenced during a study of OX40 agonist ivuxolimab in advanced cancers. Study overall: In this trial design, patients received ivuxolimab intravenously at 0.01 to 10 mg/kg every 2 weeks. Anti-PD-1, anti-PD-L1 or anti-CTLA-4 therapy given earlier was allowed, and approximately 43% had some. Study-wide findings and caveats: At 0.1 to 3.0 mg/kg and by week 6, clonal expansion occurred in CD4+ and CD8+ blood T cells.

TCRdb's table, derived via immunoSEQ multiplex PCR, lists solely in-frame clones and lacks some. The sample has 55,000 to 75,000 clones, 80% seen once. This clone has more than one count but fewer than ten. The antigen is unknown. Germline V CDR1 and CDR2: SNHLY, FYNNEI. The CDR3 has 14 amino acids. The V end lost 0 bases, the J end lost 7 bases, and 10 bases lay between the germline ends. This specimen consisted of CD4+ or CD8+ T cells sorted from blood, obtained in a trial of the OX40 agonist ivuxolimab. The genes are TRBV2 and TRBJ1-5, with D unresolved. This sequence was found in an adult with an advanced solid tumor such as melanoma, head and neck, liver or kidney cancer. The CDR3 loop reads CASSEATPRQPQHF. CDR3 coding DNA: TGTGCCAGCAGTGAAGCTACCCCGAGGCAGCCCCAGCATTTT.